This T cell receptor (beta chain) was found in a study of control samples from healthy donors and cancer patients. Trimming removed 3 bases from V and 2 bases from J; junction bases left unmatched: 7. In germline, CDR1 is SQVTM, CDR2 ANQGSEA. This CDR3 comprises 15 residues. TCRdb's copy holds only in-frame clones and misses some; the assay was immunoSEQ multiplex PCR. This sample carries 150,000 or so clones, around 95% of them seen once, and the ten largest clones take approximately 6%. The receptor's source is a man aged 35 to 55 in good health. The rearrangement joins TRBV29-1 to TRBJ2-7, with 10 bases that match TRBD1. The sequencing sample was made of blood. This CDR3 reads CSVEWAGQGTYEQYF. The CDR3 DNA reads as TGCAGCGTTGAGTGGGCGGGACAGGGGACCTACGAGCAGTACTTC.